A selection of T cell receptor beta chains follows, all from one sample in a study of T-cell memory formation after mild COVID-19. TCRdb re-called the 5' RACE reads with MiXCR, one entry per CDR3 protein. The sample contains about 400,000 distinct CDR3 sequences, roughly 26% of which appear only once. Sequences were obtained from PBMCs or a T cell subset sorted from them (not recorded which). These receptors came from an adult woman who had mild COVID-19 (a few samples of this study predate the infection). Cell type and time point are not known. Both conserved end residues are part of each CDR3. Each record gives: V gene, clone size, J gene, D gene, CDR3 DNA, CDR3 protein. The D gene is left open where the match is weak. Size values are once, few and many counts, or a class for expanded clones, and some rows have none.

V gene: TRBV20-1; clone size: NA; J gene: TRBJ2-4; D gene: NA; CDR3 DNA: TGCAGTGCGGTGGACAGCCCCATTCAGTACTTC; CDR3 protein: CSAVDSPIQYF
V gene: TRBV3-1; clone size: NA; J gene: TRBJ2-1; D gene: TRBD1; CDR3 DNA: TGTGCCAGCAGTTCACGCGGACAGGGCTTCCTCAATGAGCAGTTCTTC; CDR3 protein: CASSSRGQGFLNEQFF
V gene: TRBV20-1; clone size: few; J gene: TRBJ2-1; D gene: NA; CDR3 DNA: TGCAGTGCGCGTGGGGGGGCCGGCAATGAGCAGTTCTTC; CDR3 protein: CSARGGAGNEQFF
V gene: TRBV29-1; clone size: few; J gene: TRBJ1-1; D gene: NA; CDR3 DNA: TGCAGCCTTAAGGCGGGACGCGGGAACACTGAAGCTTTCTTT; CDR3 protein: CSLKAGRGNTEAFF
V gene: TRBV4-1; clone size: NA; J gene: TRBJ2-1; D gene: TRBD1; CDR3 DNA: TGCGCCAGCAGCCCCATCGGACAGGGCGACTACAATGAGCAGTTCTTC; CDR3 protein: CASSPIGQGDYNEQFF
V gene: TRBV5-1; clone size: NA; J gene: TRBJ1-1; D gene: NA; CDR3 DNA: TGCGCCAGCGGGGGGGAGGGGCACTGGATAAAGGGCACTGAAGCTTTCTTT; CDR3 protein: CASGGEGHWIKGTEAFF
V gene: TRBV7-6; clone size: few; J gene: TRBJ2-1; D gene: TRBD2; CDR3 DNA: TGTGCCAGCAGCTTTGGCGGACTAGCGGGAGATGTTGGTGGTGAGCAGTTCTTC; CDR3 protein: CASSFGGLAGDVGGEQFF
V gene: TRBV7-9; clone size: NA; J gene: TRBJ2-7; D gene: NA; CDR3 DNA: TGTGCCAGTAAAAGTACGGGGATGGCTCTCCTGGAGCAGTACTTC; CDR3 protein: CASKSTGMALLEQYF
V gene: TRBV7-9; clone size: few; J gene: TRBJ2-1; D gene: TRBD2; CDR3 DNA: TGTGCCAGCAGCCCGGGACTAGCGGGAGGTAAGGATGAGCAGTTCTTC; CDR3 protein: CASSPGLAGGKDEQFF
V gene: TRBV5-5; clone size: few; J gene: TRBJ2-7; D gene: TRBD1; CDR3 DNA: TGTGCCAGCAGCACACAGGGGCAAGAACAGTACTTC; CDR3 protein: CASSTQGQEQYF
V gene: TRBV29-1; clone size: few; J gene: TRBJ1-1; D gene: NA; CDR3 DNA: TGCAGCGTTGGAGAGATCACTGAAGCTTTCTTT; CDR3 protein: CSVGEITEAFF
V gene: TRBV15; clone size: few; J gene: TRBJ2-2; D gene: TRBD2; CDR3 DNA: TGTGCCACCAGCGACTATAGCGGGAGCACCACCGGGGAGCTGTTTTTT; CDR3 protein: CATSDYSGSTTGELFF
V gene: TRBV20-1; clone size: few; J gene: TRBJ2-3; D gene: TRBD2; CDR3 DNA: TGCAGTGCAGAAAGGCGGGGGGGCACAGATACGCAGTATTTT; CDR3 protein: CSAERRGGTDTQYF
V gene: TRBV27; clone size: few; J gene: TRBJ2-2; D gene: NA; CDR3 DNA: TGTGCCAGCACCCCCACCGGGACTCGGCCCGGGGAGCTGTTTTTT; CDR3 protein: CASTPTGTRPGELFF
V gene: TRBV12-3/TRBV12-4; clone size: few; J gene: TRBJ1-1; D gene: NA; CDR3 DNA: TGTGCCAGCAGGTACGACGTTAGCACTGAAGCTTTCTTT; CDR3 protein: CASRYDVSTEAFF
V gene: TRBV7-9; clone size: few; J gene: TRBJ2-2; D gene: NA; CDR3 DNA: TGTGCCAGCCCTCGGGAAGATACCGGGGAGCTGTTTTTT; CDR3 protein: CASPREDTGELFF
V gene: TRBV24-1; clone size: NA; J gene: TRBJ1-1; D gene: NA; CDR3 DNA: TGTGCCACCAGTGATCAAAACACTGAAGCTTTCTTT; CDR3 protein: CATSDQNTEAFF
V gene: TRBV18; clone size: NA; J gene: TRBJ1-1; D gene: NA; CDR3 DNA: TGTGCCAGCTCACCCGGCCAGGGAACAGGTGAAGCTTTCTTT; CDR3 protein: CASSPGQGTGEAFF
V gene: TRBV12-3/TRBV12-4; clone size: few; J gene: TRBJ1-2; D gene: TRBD1; CDR3 DNA: TGTGCCAGCAACCCGGGACAGGGGCTCTATGGCTACACCTTC; CDR3 protein: CASNPGQGLYGYTF
V gene: TRBV2; clone size: many; J gene: TRBJ2-5; D gene: TRBD2; CDR3 DNA: TGTGCCGGGACGGGGGGTCAAGAGACCCAGTACTTC; CDR3 protein: CAGTGGQETQYF
V gene: TRBV4-2; clone size: NA; J gene: TRBJ2-5; D gene: TRBD2; CDR3 DNA: TGTGCCAGCAGCCCCAAGATGGGACTAGCGGGATGGGGGCAAGAGACCCAGTACTTC; CDR3 protein: CASSPKMGLAGWGQETQYF
V gene: TRBV15; clone size: few; J gene: TRBJ2-1; D gene: TRBD1; CDR3 DNA: TGTGCCACCAGCATCGGGACAGGGGGCTTGGTTGAGCAGTTCTTC; CDR3 protein: CATSIGTGGLVEQFF
V gene: TRBV7-9; clone size: many; J gene: TRBJ1-1; D gene: NA; CDR3 DNA: TGTGCCAGCGGCACAGGAGGGGGGGCGACTGAAGCTTTCTTT; CDR3 protein: CASGTGGGATEAFF
V gene: TRBV5-1; clone size: few; J gene: TRBJ2-1; D gene: NA; CDR3 DNA: TGCGCCAGCAGCTCCTGGGGGAAGGACAATGAGCAGTTCTTC; CDR3 protein: CASSSWGKDNEQFF
V gene: TRBV12-3/TRBV12-4; clone size: NA; J gene: TRBJ2-5; D gene: TRBD2; CDR3 DNA: TGTGCCAGCAGTGACACTAGCGTCCAAGAGACCCAGTACTTC; CDR3 protein: CASSDTSVQETQYF
V gene: TRBV10-3; clone size: NA; J gene: TRBJ2-3; D gene: TRBD2; CDR3 DNA: TGTGCCATCAGCCCCGCGACTAGCGGGAGAAATACGCAGTATTTT; CDR3 protein: CAISPATSGRNTQYF
V gene: TRBV7-9; clone size: few; J gene: TRBJ2-2; D gene: TRBD2; CDR3 DNA: TGTGCCAGCAGCTGGACTAGCGGGACCTCGAACACCGGGGAGCTGTTTTTT; CDR3 protein: CASSWTSGTSNTGELFF
V gene: TRBV7-6; clone size: few; J gene: TRBJ2-2; D gene: TRBD1; CDR3 DNA: TGTGCCAGCAGCTTGACGACAGGGCTGAACACCGGGGAGCTGTTTTTT; CDR3 protein: CASSLTTGLNTGELFF
V gene: TRBV12-3/TRBV12-4; clone size: NA; J gene: TRBJ1-1; D gene: NA; CDR3 DNA: TGTGCCAGCAGTTTAAGGAGGGCGAACACTGAAGCTTTCTTT; CDR3 protein: CASSLRRANTEAFF
V gene: TRBV12-3/TRBV12-4; clone size: NA; J gene: TRBJ2-4; D gene: NA; CDR3 DNA: TGTGCCAGCAGTACGGGGGTTAAAGACATTCAGTACTTC; CDR3 protein: CASSTGVKDIQYF
V gene: TRBV28; clone size: many; J gene: TRBJ2-7; D gene: NA; CDR3 DNA: TGTGCCAGCAGTTTCCGACTTGAACCCAACTACGAGCAGTACTTC; CDR3 protein: CASSFRLEPNYEQYF
V gene: TRBV12-3/TRBV12-4; clone size: few; J gene: TRBJ1-2; D gene: TRBD1; CDR3 DNA: TGTGCCAGCAAGACAGGGGCCGTTGGTGGCTACACCTTC; CDR3 protein: CASKTGAVGGYTF
V gene: TRBV24-1; clone size: few; J gene: TRBJ2-2; D gene: TRBD2; CDR3 DNA: TGTGCCACCAGTGATTCTCGAGCGGGAAGGGCCGGGGAGCTGTTTTTT; CDR3 protein: CATSDSRAGRAGELFF
V gene: TRBV5-1; clone size: few; J gene: TRBJ1-2; D gene: TRBD1; CDR3 DNA: TGTGCCAGCAGCCGAGGGACAGCCTATGGCTACACCTTC; CDR3 protein: CASSRGTAYGYTF
V gene: TRBV4-2; clone size: few; J gene: TRBJ2-3; D gene: TRBD2; CDR3 DNA: TGTGCCAGCAGCCAAGTGATTGTACTAGCGGGAGGGGGCCCGGGTACGCAGTATTTT; CDR3 protein: CASSQVIVLAGGGPGTQYF
V gene: TRBV29-1; clone size: NA; J gene: TRBJ1-2; D gene: TRBD1; CDR3 DNA: TGCACGACAGGGGATAAGGCGGGCTACACCTTC; CDR3 protein: CTTGDKAGYTF
V gene: TRBV7-8; clone size: NA; J gene: TRBJ2-7; D gene: NA; CDR3 DNA: TGTGCCAGCAGCTTAGCCTCAATAACCGGGTACGAGCAGTACTTC; CDR3 protein: CASSLASITGYEQYF
V gene: TRBV2; clone size: few; J gene: TRBJ2-5; D gene: TRBD2; CDR3 DNA: TGTGCCAGCAGTGACGCGGGGGGGCTGGAGACCCAGTACTTC; CDR3 protein: CASSDAGGLETQYF
V gene: TRBV5-1; clone size: NA; J gene: TRBJ1-2; D gene: TRBD1; CDR3 DNA: TGCGCCAGCAGCTGGTCCGGGACAGGGGCTAGGCTCAACTATGGCTACACCTTC; CDR3 protein: CASSWSGTGARLNYGYTF
V gene: TRBV19; clone size: NA; J gene: TRBJ2-5; D gene: NA; CDR3 DNA: TGTGCCAGTAGTATCTTGGCTACCCGGGAGACCCAGTACTTC; CDR3 protein: CASSILATRETQYF
V gene: TRBV20-1; clone size: NA; J gene: TRBJ2-1; D gene: TRBD1; CDR3 DNA: TGCAGTGCTAGTGGACAGGGGGTACAGGATGAGCAGTTCTTC; CDR3 protein: CSASGQGVQDEQFF
V gene: TRBV5-1; clone size: NA; J gene: TRBJ1-5; D gene: NA; CDR3 DNA: TGCGCCAGCAGCTGGGGGGGGAATCAGCCCCAGCATTTT; CDR3 protein: CASSWGGNQPQHF
V gene: TRBV7-2; clone size: once; J gene: TRBJ1-2; D gene: NA; CDR3 DNA: TGTGCCAGCAGTCCCGGGACTCCGGGCCTTCCTAACTATGGCTACACCTTC; CDR3 protein: CASSPGTPGLPNYGYTF
V gene: TRBV24-1; clone size: few; J gene: TRBJ2-3; D gene: NA; CDR3 DNA: TGTGCCACCAGTGCTTCAATAGATCCTTCAGATACGCAGTATTTT; CDR3 protein: CATSASIDPSDTQYF
V gene: TRBV7-2; clone size: few; J gene: TRBJ1-1; D gene: TRBD1; CDR3 DNA: TGTGCCAGCAGCTTCAGGGGGTTTAATGGTGAAGCTTTCTTT; CDR3 protein: CASSFRGFNGEAFF